The 24 T cell receptor beta chains listed next were all sequenced from one sample in a study of CD8 T cells in Susac syndrome. cDNA came from roughly 0.47 to 1 ug RNA primed by random hexamers. From the immunoSEQ multiplex PCR reads, TCRdb called clonotypes with MiXCR, one entry per CDR3 protein. The sample comprises about 170,000 distinct CDR3 sequences, 95% to 96% of which are singletons, and approximately 0.12% rests with the top ten. The sequenced sample consisted of CD4+ T cells from PBMCs. The receptors originated from a human donor with Susac syndrome.

The rearrangement uses TRBV4-2 and TRBJ2-7, with 7 bases lining up with TRBD2. With V trimmed by 3 bases and J by 1 base, 12 bases remained unmatched. Germline loops: CDR1 LGHNA, CDR2 YNFKEQ. The CDR3 has 17 amino acids. The CDR3 sequence: CASSQGDWGGTSYEQYF. CDR3 coding DNA: TGTGCCAGCAGCCAGGGGGACTGGGGGGGAACTTCCTACGAGCAGTACTTC.

J is TRBJ2-3 and V is TRBV24-1; D may be TRBD1 (6 bases). Deletions cut 3 bases from V and 0 bases from J, with 12 bases between. The CDR3 is 16 amino acids. Germline V gene sequence: CDR1 KGHDR, CDR2 SFDVKD. CDR3 nucleotide sequence: TGTGCCACCAGTGATCCGGGACACGCGAGCACAGATACGCAGTATTTT. Translating gives CATSDPGHASTDTQYF.

The chain has TRBV20-1 and TRBJ2-3; D is undetermined. Germline V gives CDR1 DFQATT, CDR2 SNEGSKA (reference sequence). The CDR3 covers 11 residues. The ends were cut back, 7 bases at V and 2 bases at J, with 7 bases in the middle. CDR3 coding DNA: TGCAGTGTAGAGATCACAGATACGCAGTATTTT. Amino acids: CSVEITDTQYF.

This chain uses TRBV9 with TRBJ2-3, with 8 bases that match TRBD1. Germline loops: CDR1 SGDLS, CDR2 YYNGEE. The ends lost 4 bases at V and 3 bases at J; junction bases unmatched: 7. This CDR3 is built from 15 residues. The CDR3 loop reads CASSKEDRVTDTQYF. The CDR3 DNA is TGTGCCAGCAGCAAAGAGGACAGGGTAACAGATACGCAGTATTTT.

The V and J genes are TRBV5-1 and TRBJ1-1; perhaps TRBD1 as D (6 bases). Germline V gene lookup returns CDR1 SGHRS and CDR2 YFSETQ. CDR3 length: 14 residues. Trimming took 8 bases from V and 5 from J, leaving 19 bases between them. The CDR3 DNA is TGCGCCAGTCGGCATGTCCAGGGGAATACTGAAGCTTTCTTT. Translated: CASRHVQGNTEAFF.

The V and J genes are TRBV3-1 and TRBJ2-7; TRBD2 is a possible D gene (6 bases). The CDR3 has 15 residues. Germline-derived CDR1 and CDR2 are LGHDT and YNNKEL (reference sequence). V was trimmed by 2 bases and J by 6 bases, leaving 17 bases between them. The CDR3 sequence is CASSQRAGSAGEQYF. Here the CDR3 DNA reads TGTGCCAGCAGCCAACGCGCGGGGTCCGCCGGCGAGCAGTACTTC.

The V and J genes are TRBV7-3 and TRBJ2-3, with TRBD1 matching over 7 bases. The CDR3 spans 15 residues. V trimming: 5 bases; J trimming: 2 bases; junction bases outside the gene matches: 7. Per the germline V gene, CDR1 is SGHTA and CDR2 is FQGTGA. The CDR3 nucleotides are TGTGCCAGCAGCCGGGGACAGCTCCTCACAGATACGCAGTATTTT. Translated: CASSRGQLLTDTQYF.

CDR3 DNA sequence: TGTGCCAGCCGCCGGGACAGGGGAACATACGAGCAGTACTTC. It yields the protein CASRRDRGTYEQYF. The chain uses TRBV27 and TRBJ2-7, with 10 bases fitting TRBD1. The CDR3 contains 14 residues. The germline gives CDR1 MNHEY, CDR2 SMNVEV (reference sequence). The V gene end was trimmed by 8 bases and the J gene end by 4 bases; junction bases not matched to a gene: 8.

The chain joins TRBV3-1 to TRBJ2-7; maybe TRBD2 (6 bases). V was shortened by 5 bases and J by 4 bases, with 12 bases between the two germline ends. The CDR3 covers 13 residues. Germline V lookup: CDR1 LGHDT, CDR2 YNNKEL (reference sequence). The CDR3 region is CASSTTSPYEQYF. In nucleotides, the CDR3 is TGTGCCAGCAGCACGACTAGTCCTTACGAGCAGTACTTC.

The rearrangement links TRBV29-1 to TRBJ1-1; D may be TRBD1 (6 bases). The CDR3 has 15 amino acids. V was cut by 8 bases and J by 2 bases, with 21 bases left in between. Germline V gene sequence: CDR1 SQVTM, CDR2 ANQGSEA. The CDR3 bases are TGCAGCTCATCAGGGGCCCACGGGTCCAACACTGAAGCTTTCTTT. This translates into CSSSGAHGSNTEAFF. Based on the CDR3 plus reference TRBV29-1 and TRBJ1-1, the full variable domain is SAVISQKPSRDICQRGTSLTIQCQVDSQVTMMFWYRQQPGQSLTLIATANQGSEATYESGFVIDKFPISRPNLTFSTLTVSNMSPEDSSIYLCSSSGAHGSNTEAFFGQGTRLTVV.

This chain joins TRBV6-6 and TRBJ1-1; possibly TRBD1 for D (6 bases). CDR1 and CDR2 from the germline V gene are MNHNY and SVGAGI (reference sequence). The CDR3 has 14 amino acids. V was shortened by 2 bases and J by 1 base, with 8 bases between the two germline ends. CDR3 nucleotide sequence: TGTGCCAGCAGTTACCAGACAGGGAACACTGAAGCTTTCTTT. Translating it yields CASSYQTGNTEAFF.

The chain combines TRBV4-2 with TRBJ2-5; D is perhaps TRBD2 (5 bases). V was cut by 2 bases and J by 7 bases, with 14 bases left in between. Germline V CDR1 and CDR2: LGHNA, YNFKEQ. The CDR3 contains 14 residues. The CDR3 sequence is CASSQIDGMATQYF. For the CDR3, the DNA is TGTGCCAGCAGCCAAATAGACGGGATGGCGACCCAGTACTTC.

The chain employs TRBV6-2 or TRBV6-3 and TRBJ1-5; D is unresolved. CDR1 MNHEY and CDR2 SVGEGT come from the germline V gene. The CDR3 totals 15 residues. The V gene lost 0 bases and the J gene lost 7 bases, with 13 bases spanning the gap. CDR3 bases: TGTGCCAGCAGTTACTCTCGGTTTACCGGACAGCCCCAGCATTTT. Its translation is CASSYSRFTGQPQHF.

This clonotype was counted once. This rearrangement joins TRBV7-2 to TRBJ2-4, with no clear D. The CDR3 is 15 residues long. In germline, CDR1 is SGHTA, CDR2 FQGNSA. V dropped 2 bases and J dropped 5 bases, with 13 bases sitting between them. This CDR3 is CASSLWASPENIQYF. Written as DNA, the CDR3 is TGTGCCAGCAGCTTATGGGCTAGTCCCGAAAACATTCAGTACTTC. The complete variable domain, with remaining parts taken from reference TRBV7-2 and TRBJ2-4, reads GAGVSQSPSNKVTEKGKDVELRCDPISGHTALYWYRQSLGQGLEFLIYFQGNSAPDKSGLPSDRFSAERTGGSVSTLTIQRTQQEDSAVYLCASSLWASPENIQYFGAGTRLSVL.

This chain joins TRBV7-8 and TRBJ1-6; perhaps TRBD1 as D (5 bases). The CDR3 runs to 13 residues. The germline V gene has CDR1 SGHVS and CDR2 FQNEAQ. The V and J ends lost 5 bases and 7 bases respectively, with 9 bases between them. The CDR3: CASSRGGNSPLHF. The CDR3 DNA reads TGTGCCAGCAGCCGTGGGGGGAATTCACCCCTCCACTTT.

This rearrangement joins TRBV4-2 to TRBJ1-2; tentative D call: TRBD1 (5 bases). The CDR3 has 14 residues. Germline loops: CDR1 LGHNA, CDR2 YNFKEQ. The ends were cut back, 4 bases at V and 6 bases at J, with 15 bases in the middle. CDR3 nucleotide sequence: TGTGCCAGCAGCCTCTCCGGGGGGTCCGATGGCTACACCTTC. It translates to CASSLSGGSDGYTF.

This clonotype was detected only once. The V call is TRBV6-4, the J call TRBJ2-5, with D perhaps TRBD1 (6 bases). The CDR3 spans 15 residues. Trimming stripped 5 bases from V and 2 bases from J, with 15 bases between. Per germline, CDR1 MRHNA and CDR2 SNTAGT. The CDR3 protein is CASSPDRSGQETQYF. The CDR3 nucleotides read TGTGCCAGCAGTCCCGACAGGAGTGGTCAAGAGACCCAGTACTTC.

This clonotype was seen a single time. The V gene is TRBV29-1, the J gene TRBJ1-2; a possible D gene is TRBD1 (6 bases). The CDR3 totals 13 residues. V shed 5 bases and J shed 5 bases, with 15 bases lying between them. Germline V gene lookup returns CDR1 SQVTM and CDR2 ANQGSEA. CDR3 in DNA: TGCAGCGTTTCTTACAGGGTTGGGTATGGCTACACCTTC. Translation: CSVSYRVGYGYTF.

This chain connects TRBV12-3 or TRBV12-4 to TRBJ1-1; 9 bases are shared with TRBD1. CDR3 length: 13 amino acids. V shed 7 bases and J 4 bases; nucleotides not matched to a gene: 4. The CDR3 nucleotides read TGTGCCAGCACACAACAGGGGGCCACTGAAGCTTTCTTT. It encodes CASTQQGATEAFF.

This clonotype has only one observation. The chain joins TRBV12-3 or TRBV12-4 to TRBJ2-4; 8 nucleotides match TRBD1. The V and J ends lost 5 bases and 1 base, in that order; junction bases with no gene match: 4. The CDR3 is 15 residues long. The CDR3 reads CASSNRGLAKNIQYF. CDR3 sequence (DNA): TGTGCCAGCAGTAACAGGGGGTTGGCCAAAAACATTCAGTACTTC.

This chain connects TRBV20-1 to TRBJ2-7; 8 bases agree with TRBD2. Germline V CDR1 and CDR2: DFQATT, SNEGSKA (reference sequence). This CDR3 contains 13 residues. The V and J ends lost 5 bases and 5 bases, in that order; junction bases with no gene match: 8. The CDR3 sequence: CSASKAGADEQYF. The CDR3 nucleotides are TGCAGTGCTTCGAAAGCGGGAGCTGACGAGCAGTACTTC.

The chain carries TRBV29-1 and TRBJ2-1, with D possibly being TRBD2 (5 bases). The CDR3 runs to 14 residues. Trimming took 1 base from V and 9 from J, leaving 16 bases between them. Germline values: CDR1 SQVTM, CDR2 ANQGSEA. The CDR3 DNA reads as TGCAGCGTTGAAGGGGGTCCGGGGTTGGGTGAGCAGTTCTTC. It specifies CSVEGGPGLGEQFF.

The rearrangement links TRBV29-1 to TRBJ2-5, with D unresolved. This CDR3 comprises 13 residues. V lost 4 bases and J lost 4, with 13 bases in between. Germline-derived CDR1 and CDR2 are SQVTM and ANQGSEA. The chain's CDR3 is CSVGAVGRETQYF. The CDR3 region has the DNA TGCAGCGTTGGGGCAGTGGGCAGAGAGACCCAGTACTTC.

The chain recombines TRBV29-1 with TRBJ2-3, with 9 positions matching TRBD2. Trimming removed 0 bases from V and 8 bases from J; junction bases left unmatched: 6. Per the germline V gene, CDR1 is SQVTM and CDR2 is ANQGSEA. This CDR3 comprises 14 residues. CDR3 sequence (DNA): TGCAGCGTTGAAGAATTAGCGGGGGCGGGTACGCAGTATTTT. As protein: CSVEELAGAGTQYF.